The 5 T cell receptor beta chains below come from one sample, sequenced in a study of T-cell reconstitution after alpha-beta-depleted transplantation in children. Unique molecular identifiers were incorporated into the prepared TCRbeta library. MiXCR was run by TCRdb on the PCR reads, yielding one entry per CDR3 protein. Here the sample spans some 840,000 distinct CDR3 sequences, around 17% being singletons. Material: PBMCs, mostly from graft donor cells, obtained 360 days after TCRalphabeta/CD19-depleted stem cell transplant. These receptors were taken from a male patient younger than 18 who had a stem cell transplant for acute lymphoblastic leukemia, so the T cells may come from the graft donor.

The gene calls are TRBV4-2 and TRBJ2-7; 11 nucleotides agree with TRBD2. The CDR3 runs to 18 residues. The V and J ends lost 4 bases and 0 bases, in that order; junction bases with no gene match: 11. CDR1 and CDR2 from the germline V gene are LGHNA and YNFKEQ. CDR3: CASSLPYSGLADSYEQYF. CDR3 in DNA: TGTGCCAGCAGCCTCCCATACTCGGGACTAGCGGACTCCTACGAGCAGTACTTC.

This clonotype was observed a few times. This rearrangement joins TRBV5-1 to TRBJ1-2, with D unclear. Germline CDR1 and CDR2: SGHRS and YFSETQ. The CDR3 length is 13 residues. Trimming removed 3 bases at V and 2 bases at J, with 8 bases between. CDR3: CASSSDGNYGYTF. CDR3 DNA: TGCGCCAGCAGCTCGGACGGAAACTATGGCTACACCTTC.

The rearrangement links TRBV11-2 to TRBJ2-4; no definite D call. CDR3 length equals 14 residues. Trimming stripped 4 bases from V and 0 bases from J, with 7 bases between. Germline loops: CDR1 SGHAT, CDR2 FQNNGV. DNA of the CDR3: TGTGCCAGCAGCTCACAGCTAGCCAAAAACATTCAGTACTTC. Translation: CASSSQLAKNIQYF.

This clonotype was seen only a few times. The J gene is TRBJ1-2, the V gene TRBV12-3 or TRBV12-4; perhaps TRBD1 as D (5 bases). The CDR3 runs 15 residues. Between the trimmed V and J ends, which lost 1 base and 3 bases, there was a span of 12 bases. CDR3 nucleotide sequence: TGTGCCAGCAGTTTAGGAGGGGTGCCTCACTATGGCTACACCTTC. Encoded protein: CASSLGGVPHYGYTF.

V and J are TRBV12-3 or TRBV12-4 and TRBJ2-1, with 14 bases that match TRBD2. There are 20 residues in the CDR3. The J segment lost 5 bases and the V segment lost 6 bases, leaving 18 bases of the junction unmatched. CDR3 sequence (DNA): TGTGCCAGCAGAGGGACGGGACCGGGACTAGCGGGAGTAGGGAACAATGAGCAGTTCTTC. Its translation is CASRGTGPGLAGVGNNEQFF.